This T cell receptor beta chain was sequenced during a study of shared clonotypes between healthy human individuals. Study overall: Three CD4 naive, three CD4 memory, two CD8 naive and one CD8 memory plate were used per donor.

Assay: immunoSEQ multiplex PCR; the TCRdb copy retains only in-frame clones and omits some. The table records some 630,000 clones, around 96% of them present only once. J was trimmed by 3 bases and V by 5 bases; bases with no gene match: 7. The CDR3 sequence is 14 residues long. Looked up from germline, CDR1 is ENHRY and CDR2 is SYGVKD. CD45RO-negative CD8 cells positively selected for CCR7 made up the naive population, which excluded terminally differentiated effector memory CD45RA+ cells. Donors, healthy HIV-negative adults, lacked recent acute infections or vaccinations. Findings of the study overall: Tissues were not sampled, only blood, and their repertoires likely differ. Enrolling few donors narrowed the genetic and exposure-history diversity that was represented.

Concerning this clone: The antigen is unknown.

This receptor was identified in a woman aged 25 to 45 in good health. Sequenced material: naive CD8+ T cells sorted from blood. J is TRBJ2-7 and V is TRBV10-3; 7 bases line up with TRBD1. The chain's CDR3 is CAISLRDSGYEQYF. CDR3 nucleotide sequence: TGTGCCATCAGTCTCCGGGACAGCGGCTACGAGCAGTACTTC.